This T cell receptor (beta chain) appears in the sequencing data of a study of blood T cell repertoires in COVID-19. Study at large: Italy, Spain and the United States were the sources of the convalescent and acute COVID-19 samples.

This CDR3 is 14 amino acids long. Per the germline V gene, CDR1 is SGDLS and CDR2 is YYNGEE. Germline trimming cut 2 bases from V and 7 bases from J; bases unmatched to any gene: 6. In the original analysis: By means of reference gene primer amplification, nucleated cell counts were estimated. Here immunoSEQ multiplex PCR was the method, and the copy in TCRdb shows in-frame clones only, minus some. V and J calls and clone size follow that table, whereas D and trimming were derived from the DNA. The profile shows over 100,000 clones, approximately 87% of them singletons. This clone was observed a handful of times.

The chain recombines TRBV9 with TRBJ1-2; 9 bases line up with TRBD1. The clonotype was recovered from a woman aged 55-70 years with acute or convalescent COVID-19. The specimen sequenced was peripheral blood. The DNA of the CDR3 is TGTGCCAGCAGCGTGGGGGACAGGGTTACTGGCTACACCTTC. The encoded protein is CASSVGDRVTGYTF.